These T cell receptor beta chains were read from a single sample in a study of human T cells and chemical hapten exposure. TCRdb itself ran the RACE reads through MiXCR, one entry per CDR3 protein. In the table there are about 71,000 distinct CDR3 sequences, approximately 9.8% of which are singletons. The specimen comprised whole blood, sampled in connection with sensitization to the hapten diphenylcyclopropenone (DPC). Receptors were obtained from a woman aged 40 to 50 with alopecia areata. Some clones in this sample may be carry-over from other donors' samples. Both conserved end residues are part of each CDR3. A D gene is named only where the DNA matches it firmly. Size tells how often a clone was seen (once, few, many) or the class of an expanded clone, and some rows leave it out.

>TRBJ2-3|few|TRBV11-2|TRBD1
CASSSLFRDRESDTQYF
TGTGCCAGCAGCTCCTTGTTCAGGGACAGGGAATCAGATACGCAGTATTTT
>TRBJ2-7|many|TRBV12-3/TRBV12-4|.
CASSRNHRDSYEQYF
TGTGCCAGCAGTCGCAACCACAGGGATTCTTACGAGCAGTACTTC
>TRBJ1-5|few|TRBV19|TRBD1
CASSNGTGNSNQPQHF
TGTGCCAGTAGTAACGGGACAGGGAACAGTAATCAGCCCCAGCATTTT
>TRBJ2-3|few|TRBV11-2|.
CASSIQGTDTQYF
TGTGCCAGCAGCATCCAGGGGACAGATACGCAGTATTTT
>TRBJ1-2|few|TRBV2|.
CASSGVGYGYTF
TGTGCCAGCAGCGGGGTGGGCTATGGCTACACCTTC
>TRBJ2-5|few|TRBV7-2|.
CASSPALGVETQYF
TGTGCCAGCAGCCCGGCACTAGGAGTTGAGACCCAGTACTTC
>TRBJ2-4|many|TRBV4-2|.
CASSQEDGSGNIQYF
TGTGCCAGCAGCCAAGAAGACGGTTCAGGGAACATTCAGTACTTC
>TRBJ2-3|many|TRBV6-2/TRBV6-3|TRBD2
CASSYRQRGSQYF
TGTGCCAGCAGTTACCGCCAGCGGGGGTCGCAGTATTTT
>TRBJ2-4|many|TRBV4-3|TRBD2
CASSHLTSGGAGDIQYF
TGCGCCAGCAGCCACTTGACTAGCGGGGGGGCCGGGGACATTCAGTACTTC
>TRBJ1-1|few|TRBV12-3/TRBV12-4|.
CASSSQGRNTEAFF
TGTGCCAGCAGTTCACAGGGTCGGAACACTGAAGCTTTCTTT
>TRBJ2-1|many|TRBV7-2|.
CASSLTGNSYNEQFF
TGTGCCAGCAGCTTAACAGGGAACTCCTACAATGAGCAGTTCTTC
>TRBJ1-5|many|TRBV7-9|.
CASSLTYATGIQGNQPQHF
TGTGCCAGCAGCTTAACTTATGCGACAGGAATTCAAGGGAATCAGCCCCAGCATTTT
>TRBJ2-2|few|TRBV29-1|.
CSVGELGNTGELFF
TGCAGCGTGGGTGAATTGGGGAACACCGGGGAGCTGTTTTTT
>TRBJ1-2|few|TRBV12-3/TRBV12-4|TRBD1
CASSLRVSTGGYGYTF
TGTGCCAGCAGTTTAAGGGTCTCGACAGGGGGCTACGGCTACACCTTC
>TRBJ2-2|many|TRBV28|TRBD1
CASSLVGTGGTGELFF
TGTGCCAGCAGTCTTGTGGGGACAGGGGGAACCGGGGAGCTGTTTTTT
>TRBJ2-7|few|TRBV20-1|TRBD1
CSAIKGTGTYEQYF
TGCAGTGCTATAAAAGGGACAGGAACCTACGAGCAGTACTTC
>TRBJ2-3|many|TRBV11-2|.
CASSLDSERQYF
TGTGCCAGCAGCTTAGACAGCGAGAGGCAGTATTTT
>TRBJ1-2|.|TRBV6-5|TRBD1
CASSYSRGLSNYGYTF
TGTGCCAGCAGTTACTCGAGGGGGCTATCAAACTATGGCTACACCTTC
>TRBJ2-1|many|TRBV3-1|TRBD1
CASSHSGQGIEDEQFF
TGTGCCAGCAGCCACTCTGGACAGGGGATCGAGGATGAGCAGTTCTTC
>TRBJ1-1|many|TRBV4-1|.
CASSQRQVDTEAFF
TGCGCCAGCAGCCAGCGACAGGTTGACACTGAAGCTTTCTTT
>TRBJ1-2|many|TRBV5-8|.
CASSLGELYGYTF
TGTGCCAGCAGCTTAGGGGAACTTTATGGCTACACCTTC
>TRBJ1-2|.|TRBV12-3/TRBV12-4|.
CASSFALGPHYGYTF
TGTGCCAGCAGTTTTGCCCTGGGCCCTCACTATGGCTACACCTTC
>TRBJ1-1|many|TRBV12-3/TRBV12-4|.
CASSFEGNIYEAFF
TGTGCCAGCAGTTTTGAGGGAAATATCTATGAAGCTTTCTTT
>TRBJ2-3|many|TRBV4-3|.
CASSQSVSPRTSTDTQYF
TGCGCCAGCAGCCAATCTGTCTCCCCTCGCACTAGCACAGATACGCAGTATTTT
>TRBJ2-5|.|TRBV6-5|.
CASSYPPLEETQYF
TGTGCCAGCAGTTACCCCCCCCTAGAGGAGACCCAGTACTTC
>TRBJ2-5|many|TRBV5-1|.
CASSFDRPQETQYF
TGCGCCAGCAGCTTCGACAGGCCCCAAGAGACCCAGTACTTC
>TRBJ2-3|few|TRBV28|TRBD2
CASSWVGLAGGPVTDTQYF
TGTGCCAGCAGTTGGGTTGGATTAGCGGGCGGGCCCGTCACAGATACGCAGTATTTT
>TRBJ2-5|many|TRBV5-1|TRBD2
CASSFGSGGTYETQYF
TGCGCCAGCAGCTTTGGTAGCGGGGGCACGTACGAGACCCAGTACTTC
>TRBJ2-7|.|TRBV28|.
CASSLSGSSYEQYF
TGTGCCAGCAGTTTAAGCGGCAGCTCCTACGAGCAGTACTTC
>TRBJ2-1|.|TRBV29-1|TRBD1
CSVADRGGFEQFF
TGCAGCGTTGCGGACAGGGGTGGATTTGAGCAGTTCTTC
>TRBJ2-3|few|TRBV10-2|.
CASTPLDTQYF
TGCGCCAGCACCCCTCTGGATACGCAGTATTTT
>TRBJ2-5|.|TRBV7-9|.
CASSHPSDSISRYQETQYF
TGTGCCAGCAGCCACCCCTCGGACAGTATTAGTCGGTACCAAGAGACCCAGTACTTC
>TRBJ1-1|few|TRBV29-1|.
CSVAGRAEAFF
TGCAGCGTTGCGGGAAGGGCTGAAGCTTTCTTT
>TRBJ2-3|many|TRBV6-5|.
CASSTGRGTDTQYF
TGTGCCAGCAGCACAGGGAGGGGCACAGATACGCAGTATTTT
>TRBJ2-2|many|TRBV12-3/TRBV12-4|.
CASSLEEWVTGELFF
TGTGCCAGCAGTTTAGAGGAGTGGGTAACCGGGGAGCTGTTTTTT
>TRBJ2-1|many|TRBV5-1|.
CASRTVSYNEQFF
TGCGCCAGCAGAACGGTTTCCTACAATGAGCAGTTCTTC
>TRBJ1-1|.|TRBV6-5|.
CASSPHRGAERIPEAFF
TGTGCCAGCAGCCCCCATCGGGGGGCGGAACGAATTCCTGAAGCTTTCTTT
>TRBJ1-1|many|TRBV18|TRBD1
CASSPEQGGRTEAFF
TGTGCCAGCTCACCAGAACAGGGGGGGAGGACTGAAGCTTTCTTT
>TRBJ1-1|many|TRBV9|.
CASSVGSNTEAFF
TGTGCCAGCAGCGTAGGCAGTAACACTGAAGCTTTCTTT
>TRBJ1-1|many|TRBV5-1|TRBD1
CASSLGTGSKRTEAFF
TGCGCCAGCAGCTTGGGGACAGGGAGCAAGAGGACTGAAGCTTTCTTT
>TRBJ1-2|many|TRBV7-9|TRBD1
CASSFGRTGIYGYTF
TGTGCCAGCAGCTTTGGACGGACAGGGATCTATGGCTACACCTTC
>TRBJ2-1|many|TRBV11-1|TRBD2
CASSQAGASYNEQFF
TGTGCCAGCAGCCAAGCGGGGGCCTCCTACAATGAGCAGTTCTTC
>TRBJ2-1|many|TRBV7-2|TRBD2
CASSSRGGSYNEQFF
TGTGCCAGCAGCTCTCGCGGGGGGTCCTACAATGAGCAGTTCTTC
>TRBJ1-5|many|TRBV6-2/TRBV6-3|TRBD1
CASSLYGTASNQPQHF
TGTGCCAGCAGCCTATACGGGACAGCGAGCAATCAGCCCCAGCATTTT
>TRBJ1-2|many|TRBV3-1|TRBD1
CASSQEKGQTYTF
TGTGCCAGCAGCCAAGAAAAGGGACAGACCTACACCTTC
>TRBJ1-1|many|TRBV2|.
CASRLGWNTEAFF
TGTGCCAGCAGACTGGGGTGGAACACTGAAGCTTTCTTT
>TRBJ1-4|.|TRBV20-1|.
CSARDRSAVVGEKLFF
TGCAGTGCTAGAGATAGGTCGGCGGTGGTGGGGGAAAAACTGTTTTTT
>TRBJ2-2|many|TRBV6-1|.
CASARSGATGELFF
TGTGCCAGCGCCAGGTCAGGGGCCACCGGGGAGCTGTTTTTT
>TRBJ2-2|many|TRBV7-2|.
CASSLSGTTGELFF
TGTGCCAGCAGCTTATCTGGGACCACCGGGGAGCTGTTTTTT
>TRBJ1-2|many|TRBV11-2|.
CASSSWTDYGYTF
TGTGCCAGCAGCTCCTGGACAGACTATGGCTACACCTTC
>TRBJ1-4|many|TRBV18|.
CASSPRDGLNEKLFF
TGTGCCAGCTCACCCCGGGACGGACTGAATGAAAAACTGTTTTTT
>TRBJ1-5|many|TRBV6-2/TRBV6-3|.
CASSYWGQNNQPQHF
TGTGCCAGCAGTTATTGGGGGCAGAACAATCAGCCCCAGCATTTT
>TRBJ2-2|.|TRBV7-7|TRBD1
CASSLMPQGDDSTGELFF
TGTGCCAGCAGCTTAATGCCCCAGGGGGATGATAGCACCGGGGAGCTGTTTTTT
>TRBJ2-1|.|TRBV29-1|.
CSVNDSPNEQFF
TGCAGCGTCAATGACTCCCCCAATGAGCAGTTCTTC
>TRBJ2-3|few|TRBV7-2|.
CASSPRRTDTQYF
TGTGCCAGCAGCCCCCGGCGGACAGATACGCAGTATTTT
>TRBJ2-7|many|TRBV7-2|.
CASSPGLTTSDEQYF
TGTGCCAGCAGCCCCGGACTCACCACCTCTGACGAGCAGTACTTC
>TRBJ2-7|many|TRBV12-3/TRBV12-4|.
CASSLGLYEQYF
TGTGCCAGCAGTTTGGGACTCTACGAGCAGTACTTC
>TRBJ1-1|.|TRBV12-3/TRBV12-4|.
CASSRGGAGTEAFF
TGTGCCAGCAGTCGGGGGGGCGCCGGCACTGAAGCTTTCTTT